A selection of T cell receptor beta chains follows, all from one sample in a study of T cell repertoires in cytomegalovirus infection. From the reads, TCRdb called clonotypes with MiXCR, one entry per CDR3 protein. The sample yields hundreds of thousands of distinct CDR3 sequences, less than 40% seen once. Sequencing used PBMCs. The receptors here all came from a human donor in good health (CMV status not recorded). Some clones in this sample may be carry-over from other donors' samples. Each CDR3 is given with its conserved first and last residue. Fields, in order: J gene, V gene, CDR3 protein.

>TRBJ2-5|TRBV11-1
CASSLREGETQYF
>TRBJ1-1|TRBV6-1
CASSTQTGYAFF
>TRBJ2-1|TRBV6-1
CASRTIAGGSNEQFF
>TRBJ1-1|TRBV7-2
CASSSPGGGSAEAFF
>TRBJ2-1|TRBV7-9
CASSSPHGASYNEQFF
>TRBJ2-3|TRBV2
CASSALRVAGAPDTQYF
>TRBJ1-2|TRBV6-2/TRBV6-3
CASSYSEGASYGYTF
>TRBJ2-3|TRBV27
CASGGDWITYTQYF
>TRBJ2-6|TRBV7-9
CASSSEGSYSVGARSSGANVLTF
>TRBJ2-6|TRBV28
CASTLAFETGPFSGANVLTF
>TRBJ1-2|TRBV20-1
CSARRPPGYTF
>TRBJ2-1|TRBV24-1
CATSGGGAYNEQFF
>TRBJ1-5|TRBV28
CASSRDRVASNQPQHF
>TRBJ1-1|TRBV12-3/TRBV12-4
CASGLEGMNTEAFF
>TRBJ2-5|TRBV20-1
CSASASTAQETQYF
>TRBJ2-4|TRBV28
CASSRGTPDTLAKNIQYF
>TRBJ1-4|TRBV7-2
CASQTGRHEKLFF
>TRBJ1-3|TRBV7-2
CASRDQTGTSGNTIYF
>TRBJ1-1|TRBV12-5
CASGFRQNTEAFF
>TRBJ1-1|TRBV28
CASSLLGRDTEAFF
>TRBJ2-2|TRBV7-4
CASSLLAGGPAGELFF
>TRBJ2-1|TRBV6-6
CASSRSISGRAYNEQFF
>TRBJ2-2|TRBV5-1
CASSQGRNTGELFF
>TRBJ1-2|TRBV7-3
CASSPTGTGSGEYGYTF
>TRBJ1-1|TRBV28
CASSLPREQESFF
>TRBJ2-2|TRBV7-8
CASSLFEGQGEGTGELFF
>TRBJ1-1|TRBV2
CASSMDIKEAFF
>TRBJ2-1|TRBV28
CASSNLRGLRANEQFF
>TRBJ1-2|TRBV27
CASREQGRKGYTF
>TRBJ2-5|TRBV6-2/TRBV6-3
CASSYSGTIETQYF
>TRBJ1-6|TRBV19
CASTRDSAYSPLHF
>TRBJ2-7|TRBV7-9
CASSLGTGFYEQYF
>TRBJ2-1|TRBV11-2
CASSLAGQDIDNEQFF
>TRBJ2-7|TRBV19
CASSTRDSVEQYF
>TRBJ1-1|TRBV11-2
CASSSGAEAFF
>TRBJ2-7|TRBV9
CASSVDPVGTYEQYF
>TRBJ2-5|TRBV19
CASSHTGGAETQYF
>TRBJ1-4|TRBV27
CASTNRVGTNEKLFF
>TRBJ2-2|TRBV11-3
CASSLDRVGQANTGELFF
>TRBJ1-1|TRBV7-8
CASSLAELTAEAFF
>TRBJ2-3|TRBV6-6
CASGWDTPGGTDTQYF
>TRBJ1-5|TRBV7-9
CASSLAREQPQHF
>TRBJ2-3|TRBV19
CASRDRGVGQRRYF
>TRBJ1-2|TRBV7-8
CASSSRGGYTF
>TRBJ2-7|TRBV27
CASSSTSLQDYEQYF
>TRBJ2-1|TRBV25-1
CASSGTRDRAYNEQFF
>TRBJ1-3|TRBV19
CASSMSRTGNTIYF
>TRBJ2-1|TRBV2
CASSGTSGRTYNEQFF
>TRBJ2-1|TRBV19
CASSIRTSGNQFF
>TRBJ1-1|TRBV12-3/TRBV12-4
CASSLTGGFESFF
>TRBJ1-1|TRBV28
CASSLWSGVGNTEAFF
>TRBJ1-2|TRBV7-8
CASSLAVLSNYGYTF
>TRBJ1-1|TRBV28
CASRIRDNFNLNTEAFF
>TRBJ2-1|TRBV3-1
CASSQEVAVRGSYNEQFF
>TRBJ2-7|TRBV7-2
CASSSSREQYF
>TRBJ2-3|TRBV12-3/TRBV12-4
CASRLSGSRGDTQYF
>TRBJ2-6|TRBV7-9
CASSLTAGANVLTF
>TRBJ2-7|TRBV7-2
CASSLALDRDRGYEQYF